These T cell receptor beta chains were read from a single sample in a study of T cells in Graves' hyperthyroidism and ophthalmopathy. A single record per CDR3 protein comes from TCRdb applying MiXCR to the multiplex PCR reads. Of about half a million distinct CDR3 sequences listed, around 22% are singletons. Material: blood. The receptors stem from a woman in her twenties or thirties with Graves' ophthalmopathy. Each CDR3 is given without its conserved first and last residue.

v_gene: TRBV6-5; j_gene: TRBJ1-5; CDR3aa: ASSFPRDLVQPQH
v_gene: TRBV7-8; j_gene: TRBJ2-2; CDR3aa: ASSSIGTANTGELF
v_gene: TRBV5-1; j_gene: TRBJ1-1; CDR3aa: ASSGRALGNTEAF
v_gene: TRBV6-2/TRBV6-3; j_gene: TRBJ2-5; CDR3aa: ASSWETGDQETQY
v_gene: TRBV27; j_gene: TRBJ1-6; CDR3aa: ASMGMGHQNSPLH
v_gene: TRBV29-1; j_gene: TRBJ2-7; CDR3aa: SVVWLRARPYEQY
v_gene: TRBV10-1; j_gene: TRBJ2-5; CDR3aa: ASSRDLGETQY
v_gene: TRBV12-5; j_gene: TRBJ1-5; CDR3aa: ASGLGTGGNQPQH
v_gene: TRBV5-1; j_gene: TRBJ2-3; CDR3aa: ASSPRNMGTDTQY
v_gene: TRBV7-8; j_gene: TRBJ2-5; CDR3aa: ASSPRRGLETQY
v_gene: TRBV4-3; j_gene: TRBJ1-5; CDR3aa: ASSQDGGSNQPQH
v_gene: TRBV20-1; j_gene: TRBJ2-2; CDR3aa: SARRRTAGELF
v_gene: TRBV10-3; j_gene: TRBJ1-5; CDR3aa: AISSGQGGGGNQPQH
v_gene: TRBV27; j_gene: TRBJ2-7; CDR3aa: ASSSPGTALYEQY
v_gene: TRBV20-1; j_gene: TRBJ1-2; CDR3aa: SAMDTPGYT
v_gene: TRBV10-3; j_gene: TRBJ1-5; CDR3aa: AISESSGPSNQPQH
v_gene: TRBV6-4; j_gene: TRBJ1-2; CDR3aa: ASSLQASSGYT
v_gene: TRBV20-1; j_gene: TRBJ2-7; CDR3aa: SALQTSGGDYEQY
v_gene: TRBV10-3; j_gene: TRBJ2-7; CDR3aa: AITGRGLNYEQY
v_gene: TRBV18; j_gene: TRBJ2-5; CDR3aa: ASSRSFRETQY
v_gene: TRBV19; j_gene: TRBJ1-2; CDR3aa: ASSMVGAMDGYT
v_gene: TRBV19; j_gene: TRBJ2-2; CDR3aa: ASSIGATGELF
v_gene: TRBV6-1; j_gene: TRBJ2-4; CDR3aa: ASRPRTAEAGLNIQY
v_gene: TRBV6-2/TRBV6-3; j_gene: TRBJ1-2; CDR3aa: ASSYQEYGYT
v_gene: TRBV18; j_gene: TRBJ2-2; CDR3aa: ASSQQGANTGELF
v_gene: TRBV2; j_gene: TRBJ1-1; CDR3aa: ASSEAGEVGEAF
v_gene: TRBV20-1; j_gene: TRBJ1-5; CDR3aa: SARVDRAQPQH
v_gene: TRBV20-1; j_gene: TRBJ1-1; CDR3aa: SARGWTGMNTEAF
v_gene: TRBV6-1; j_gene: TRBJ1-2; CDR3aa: ASSTGTGGNYGYT
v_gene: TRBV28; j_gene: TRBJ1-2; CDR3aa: ASSWTGSYGYT
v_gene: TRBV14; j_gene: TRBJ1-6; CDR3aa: ASSQDWHSPLH
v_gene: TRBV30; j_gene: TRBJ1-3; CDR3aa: ACRRQGGGNTIY
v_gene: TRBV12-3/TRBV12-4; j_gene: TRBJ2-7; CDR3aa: ASSFEGVDEQY
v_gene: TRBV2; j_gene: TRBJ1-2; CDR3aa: ASIAGILGRGYT
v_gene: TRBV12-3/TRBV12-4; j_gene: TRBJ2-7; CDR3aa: ASSFSGFDEQY
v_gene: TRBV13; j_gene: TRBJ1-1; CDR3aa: ASRRQAPNTEAF
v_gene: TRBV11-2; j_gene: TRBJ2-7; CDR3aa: ASSLGASQGEQY
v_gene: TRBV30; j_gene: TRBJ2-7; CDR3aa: AWSANYEQY
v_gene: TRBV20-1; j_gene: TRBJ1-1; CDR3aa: SAFRASDEAF
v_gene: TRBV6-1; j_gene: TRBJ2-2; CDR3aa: ASSTGRPNTGELF
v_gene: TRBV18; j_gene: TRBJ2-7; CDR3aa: ASSPPSGTASYEQY
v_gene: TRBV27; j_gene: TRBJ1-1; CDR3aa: ASSLLVGNTEAF